This T cell receptor beta chain appears in the sequencing data of a study of technical replicates of blood from several donors. CDR3 length: 14 amino acids. Germline V gene sequence: CDR1 LNHDA, CDR2 SQIVND (reference sequence). Unmatched junction bases numbered 4, after V lost 4 bases and J lost 5 bases. The method was immunoSEQ multiplex PCR; TCRdb's version includes in-frame clones alone and lacks a portion of them. Found here are approximately 15,000 clones, about nine tenths of them singletons; the top ten hold over 9.5%. Sequencing was performed on PBMCs. The chain carries TRBV19 and TRBJ2-1; 8 bases align to TRBD1. This receptor was taken from a human donor in good health. The CDR3 region is CASSTRQGHNEQFF. The CDR3 region has the DNA TGTGCCAGTAGTACCCGACAGGGGCACAATGAGCAGTTCTTC.